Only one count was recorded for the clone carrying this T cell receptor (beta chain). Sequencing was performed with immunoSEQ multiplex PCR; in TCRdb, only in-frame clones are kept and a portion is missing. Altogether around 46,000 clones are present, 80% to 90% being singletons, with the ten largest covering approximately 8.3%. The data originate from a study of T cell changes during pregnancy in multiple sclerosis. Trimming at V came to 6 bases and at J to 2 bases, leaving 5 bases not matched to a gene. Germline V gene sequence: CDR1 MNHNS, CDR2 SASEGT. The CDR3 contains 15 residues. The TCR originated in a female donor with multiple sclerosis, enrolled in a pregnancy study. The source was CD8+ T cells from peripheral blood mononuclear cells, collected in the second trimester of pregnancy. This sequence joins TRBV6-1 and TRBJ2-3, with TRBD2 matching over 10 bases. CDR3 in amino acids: CASSPSGGYTDTQYF. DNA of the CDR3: TGTGCCAGCAGCCCTAGCGGGGGCTACACAGATACGCAGTATTTT.